The 25 T cell receptor beta chains below were found in one sample sequenced in a study of T-cell reconstitution after alpha-beta-depleted transplantation in children. Using unique molecular identifiers, the investigators prepared the TCRbeta library. TCRdb called the PCR reads again in MiXCR, with one record for every CDR3 protein. Of around 200,000 distinct CDR3 sequences detected, around 10% appear once; the ten largest clones hold around 6.2%. Material: PBMCs from the stem cell graft donor, obtained from the stem cell graft. The source is a human donor who donated a stem cell graft to a child with acute lymphoblastic leukemia.

In this sample, this clonotype turned up a few times. A read error may account for a junction end that differs from germline. The J gene is TRBJ2-1, the V gene TRBV6-2 or TRBV6-3; TRBD1 matches at 10 bases. CDR3 length: 16 residues. Germline V CDR1 and CDR2: MNHEY, SVGEGT. As DNA, the CDR3 is TGTGCCAGCAGTGACTCGGGACAGGGGAGTTTAAATGAGCAGTTCTTC. Its translation is CASSDSGQGSLNEQFF.

The chain has TRBV13 and TRBJ2-3, with D unclear. V gave up 2 bases and J gave up 6 bases, with 9 bases separating them. Germline V gene sequence: CDR1 PRHDT, CDR2 FYEKMQ (reference sequence). The CDR3 covers 13 residues. CDR3 nucleotides: TGTGCCAGCAGCTTATATGGCCCTGATACGCAGTATTTT. It encodes CASSLYGPDTQYF.

This clonotype showed up just a few times. The V call is TRBV5-1, the J call TRBJ2-3; 10 bases are a match to TRBD2. CDR1 is SGHRS and CDR2 is YFSETQ in the germline V gene. The CDR3 spans 16 residues. J was trimmed by 2 bases and V by 3 bases; bases with no gene match: 6. CDR3 region: CASSSSSGGDTDTQYF. The CDR3 DNA follows: TGCGCCAGCAGCTCGTCTAGCGGGGGTGACACAGATACGCAGTATTTT.

This clonotype has ten or more counts. This chain links TRBV20-1 with TRBJ2-3; D is tentatively TRBD1 or TRBD2 (6 bases each). The germline CDR1 and CDR2 sequences are DFQATT and SNEGSKA (reference sequence). CDR3 length equals 14 residues. V was cut by 3 bases and J by 2 bases, with 12 bases left in between. The CDR3 reads CSASGGLATDTQYF. CDR3 bases: TGCAGTGCTAGCGGGGGCCTGGCCACAGATACGCAGTATTTT.

This clonotype was found a few times. The V and J genes are TRBV2 and TRBJ1-1, with no clear D. The germline V and J ends were trimmed by 5 bases and 1 base, with 14 bases remaining between them. Per the germline V gene, CDR1 is SNHLY and CDR2 is FYNNEI. The CDR3 extends over 15 amino acids. The CDR3 sequence is CASSRPGGRNTEAFF. Here the CDR3 DNA reads TGTGCCAGCAGTCGTCCTGGAGGGAGGAACACTGAAGCTTTCTTT.

The chain is built from TRBV29-1 and TRBJ1-1, with 8 positions matching TRBD1. Germline-derived CDR1 and CDR2 are SQVTM and ANQGSEA. With V trimmed by 6 bases and J by 1 base, 7 bases remained unmatched. The CDR3 consists of 14 residues. The CDR3, as DNA: TGCAGCGTGAGGGCCGGGACAGGGAACACTGAAGCTTTCTTT. Protein: CSVRAGTGNTEAFF.

This chain links TRBV5-1 with TRBJ2-7; 7 nucleotides align to TRBD1. The CDR3 totals 15 residues. From germline, CDR1 is SGHRS and CDR2 YFSETQ. J gave up 0 bases and V 4 bases, and 7 bases lay outside the gene matches. CDR3 residues: CASSKTGDLSYEQYF. CDR3 in DNA: TGCGCCAGCAGCAAAACAGGGGACCTCTCCTACGAGCAGTACTTC.

In this sample, this clonotype turned up a few times. The chain joins TRBV20-1 to TRBJ1-4, with D perhaps TRBD1 (5 bases). Germline V gene sequence: CDR1 DFQATT, CDR2 SNEGSKA (reference sequence). V lost 6 bases and J lost 8, with 13 bases in between. This CDR3 has 12 residues. CDR3 sequence: CSAGQGGEKLFF. The CDR3 DNA follows: TGCAGTGCCGGCCAGGGTGGGGAAAAACTGTTTTTT.

The chain uses TRBV7-9 and TRBJ1-1; D gene ambiguous. This CDR3 has 14 residues. CDR1 SEHNR and CDR2 FQNEAQ come from the germline V gene (reference sequence). V gave up 1 base and J gave up 5 bases, with 11 bases separating them. The DNA for the CDR3 is TGTGCCAGCAGCTTAGGTGTGGGGTTTACTGAAGCTTTCTTT. Protein product: CASSLGVGFTEAFF.

This clonotype was observed many times. The V call is TRBV12-3 or TRBV12-4, the J call TRBJ1-2, with a possible D match to TRBD1 (5 bases). V was clipped by 3 bases and J by 5 bases, with 16 bases between them. CDR3 length: 15 residues. The CDR3 DNA follows: TGTGCCAGCAGTTTGATCCCAGTGGACACATATGGCTACACCTTC. Protein: CASSLIPVDTYGYTF.

The chain employs TRBV19 and TRBJ2-7, with D possibly matching TRBD1 (5 bases). The CDR3 runs 14 residues. V was trimmed by 2 bases and J by 2 bases, leaving 10 bases between them. The germline gives CDR1 LNHDA, CDR2 SQIVND (reference sequence). The CDR3: CASSIRQTPYEQYF. In nucleotides, the CDR3 is TGTGCCAGTAGTATAAGACAGACCCCCTACGAGCAGTACTTC.

The chain links TRBV18 to TRBJ2-1; no reliable D call. CDR1 KGHSH and CDR2 LQKENI come from the germline V gene. This CDR3 is 16 amino acids long. Deletions cut 3 bases from V and 5 bases from J, with 17 bases between. The CDR3 protein is CASSPDGVPPNNEQFF. CDR3 coding DNA: TGTGCCAGCTCACCGGATGGTGTTCCGCCCAACAATGAGCAGTTCTTC.

The rearrangement joins TRBV4-1 to TRBJ1-1; weak D call: TRBD1 (5 bases). Trimming cost V 1 base and J 1 base, with 22 bases left between them. The CDR3 sequence is 19 residues long. Per the germline V gene, CDR1 is MGHRA and CDR2 is YSYEKL. CDR3 protein: CASSQVNSLGTNSNTEAFF. In DNA form, the CDR3 reads TGCGCCAGCAGCCAAGTAAACTCTTTAGGGACGAATTCGAACACTGAAGCTTTCTTT.

The rearrangement uses TRBV21-1 and TRBJ2-3; TRBD1 was called by the table and not checked on the DNA. TRBV21-1 is a listed pseudogene. The CDR3 totals 15 residues. In nucleotides, the CDR3 is TGTGCCATACAGTCTGGGCAGGGGCCCGGGGATACGCAGTATTTT. Translating it yields CAIQSGQGPGDTQYF.

This clonotype turned up a few times. This chain links TRBV6-5 with TRBJ2-7, with D hard to call. Germline CDR1 is MNHEY and CDR2 is SVGAGI. The CDR3 spans 11 residues. V lost 6 bases and J lost 6, with 9 bases in between. The CDR3 nucleotides read TGTGCCAGCAGGCGAGGACCCGAGCAGTACTTC. Protein: CASRRGPEQYF.

Ten or more counts support this clonotype. The rearrangement links TRBV29-1 to TRBJ2-7; 10 positions agree with TRBD2. The length of the CDR3 is 14 residues. CDR1 is SQVTM, CDR2 ANQGSEA, per germline. V trimming: 4 bases; J trimming: 2 bases; junction bases outside the gene matches: 5. The DNA of the CDR3 is TGCAGCGTTGTACTAGCGGGATCGACCTACGAGCAGTACTTC. Residues: CSVVLAGSTYEQYF.

This clonotype occurred many times. The chain combines TRBV20-1 with TRBJ1-2, with D uncertain. Trimming removed 5 bases at V and 4 bases at J, with 11 bases between. In germline, CDR1 is DFQATT, CDR2 SNEGSKA (reference sequence). The length of the CDR3 is 12 residues. CDR3 protein: CSASFLAYGYTF. The CDR3 region has the DNA TGCAGTGCTTCTTTCCTTGCCTATGGCTACACCTTC.

This clonotype was counted only a few times. V gene TRBV20-1 combines with J gene TRBJ1-2, with D uncertain. V was shortened by 3 bases and J by 8 bases, with 16 bases between the two germline ends. From germline, CDR1 is DFQATT and CDR2 SNEGSKA (reference sequence). The CDR3 sequence is 13 residues long. This CDR3 is CSASADRLLGYTF. The CDR3 DNA reads as TGCAGTGCTAGCGCGGACCGCCTGTTGGGCTACACCTTC.

At least ten counts were recorded for this clonotype. In DNA form, the CDR3 reads TGCAGCGTTGTAAAGGCAGGGTCGTATGGGACCCAGTACTTC. This translates into CSVVKAGSYGTQYF. The V call is TRBV29-1, the J call TRBJ2-5; a weak D match, TRBD1 (5 bases). The CDR3 is made up of 14 amino acids. The V end was cut by 4 bases, the J end by 7 bases, with 19 bases between. Germline CDR1 reads SQVTM; CDR2 reads ANQGSEA.

This chain links TRBV27 with TRBJ2-5; no clear D gene. Trimming cost V 6 bases and J 0 bases, with 11 bases left between them. CDR1 and CDR2 from the germline V gene are MNHEY and SMNVEV (reference sequence). The CDR3 has 14 amino acids. The CDR3 protein is CASRKRPYQETQYF. Written as DNA, the CDR3 is TGTGCCAGCAGAAAAAGACCATACCAAGAGACCCAGTACTTC.

This clonotype was seen more than once but under ten times. V and J are TRBV12-3 or TRBV12-4 and TRBJ1-4, with D maybe TRBD1 (6 bases). The CDR3 is 14 residues long. V lost 3 bases and J lost 3, with 8 bases in between. As DNA, the CDR3 is TGTGCCAGCAGTTTTAACAGGGCTAATGAAAAACTGTTTTTT. It codes for CASSFNRANEKLFF.

The sample holds many counts of this clonotype. CDR3 protein: CASSQGFREPTYEQYF. In DNA, the CDR3 is TGTGCCAGCAGCCAAGGCTTTAGGGAGCCTACCTACGAGCAGTACTTC. This sequence joins TRBV14 and TRBJ2-7; possible D gene TRBD2, 5 bases. This CDR3 spans 16 amino acids. Between the trimmed V and J ends, which lost 1 base and 2 bases, there was a span of 15 bases. Germline V gives CDR1 SGHDN, CDR2 FVKESK.

The rearrangement uses TRBV5-5 and TRBJ2-5, with 13 nucleotides matching TRBD2. The V and J ends lost 4 bases and 5 bases, in that order; junction bases with no gene match: 8. In germline, CDR1 is SGHKS, CDR2 YYEKEE (reference sequence). The CDR3 sequence is 16 residues long. CDR3 sequence: CASSLAGLAGSETQYF. CDR3 DNA sequence: TGTGCCAGCAGCCTGGCGGGACTAGCGGGGTCCGAGACCCAGTACTTC.

This clonotype has more than one count but fewer than ten. The chain carries TRBV5-1 and TRBJ2-2, with 10 bases fitting TRBD2. Germline loops: CDR1 SGHRS, CDR2 YFSETQ. This CDR3 is 16 amino acids long. Unmatched junction bases numbered 3, after V lost 4 bases and J lost 0 bases. The CDR3 is CASSALAGANTGELFF. The CDR3, as DNA: TGCGCCAGCAGCGCCCTAGCGGGAGCGAACACCGGGGAGCTGTTTTTT.

This clonotype has ten or more counts. The chain combines TRBV5-6 with TRBJ2-7; D is unclear. This CDR3 spans 12 amino acids. Trimming took off 4 bases at V and 2 bases at J, with 7 bases between the two ends. Germline CDR1 is SGHDT and CDR2 is YYEEEE. The CDR3 is CASSLYPYEQYF. As DNA, the CDR3 is TGTGCCAGCAGCCTATATCCCTACGAGCAGTACTTC.